This T cell receptor (beta chain) stems from a study of cytomegalovirus exposure and HLA in healthy donors. With respect to this clone: This sample includes further DNA sequences coding for the same CDR3.

The V gene's germline CDR1 is SGHRS and CDR2 YFSETQ. The CDR3 has 17 residues. The J segment lost 1 base and the V segment lost 3 bases, leaving 11 bases of the junction unmatched. The PCR ran on 60 Vbeta and 13 Jbeta primers. The method was immunoSEQ multiplex PCR; TCRdb's version includes in-frame clones alone and lacks a portion of them. The sample holds 150,000 to 200,000 clones; 68% are singletons and the top ten take approximately 1.5%. The chain is built from TRBV5-1 and TRBJ2-3; 7 bases are a match to TRBD2. The source is a man aged 50-60 years in good health and CMV-seronegative. The sequenced material came from PBMCs. This CDR3 is CASSSNPLAAGTDTQYF. In DNA form, the CDR3 reads TGCGCCAGCAGCTCCAATCCCCTAGCGGCGGGCACAGATACGCAGTATTTT.